These 2 T cell receptor beta chains were sequenced from one sample in a study of tissue T cells after allogeneic stem cell transplantation. Time point indicated: mouse harvest day 7 after allogeneic transplant. Mouse grafts combined 10^7 T-cell-depleted bone marrow cells with 10^6 splenic CD5+ T cells. The repertoire was sequenced with immunoSEQ multiplex PCR; TCRdb's copy has only in-frame clones and lacks some. The repertoire includes around 9,300 clones, around 43% of them detected once, and 7.4% sits in the top ten. The source material was gut tissue. The source of these receptors is a female BALB/c mouse given C57BL/6 T cells with graft-versus-host disease after an allogeneic hematopoietic cell transplant.

Comments on this clone: Gene and germline names: mouse. The CDR3 goes on 1 residue after the read ends, and that part is filled in from the germline J gene. The chain carries TRBV19 and TRBJ2-7; tentatively, D is TRBD1 (6 bases). Per germline, CDR1 FNHDT and CDR2 SITEND (reference sequence). Trimming removed 4 bases from V and 4 bases from J, with 9 bases in between. This CDR3 spans 12 amino acids. CDR3 protein: CASSPQGYEQYF. The sequenced part of the CDR3 DNA is TGTGCCAGCAGTCCCCAGGGGTATGAACAGTAC.

Notes on this clone: All gene names here are mouse names. Here the CDR3 reads CSSSQDWGPYAEQFF. The CDR3 DNA, read in part, is TGCTCCAGCAGTCAAGACTGGGGGCCCTATGCTGAGCAGTTC. The genes are TRBV23 and TRBJ2-1; the table's D gene call, TRBD2, was not cross checked with the DNA. From the germline J gene comes the end of the CDR3, since the read stops 1 residue before it. The CDR3 sequence is 15 residues long. Germline CDR1 and CDR2: KGHTA and FQNQQP.